This is a list of T cell receptor beta chains from one sample in a study of T cells after yellow fever vaccination. One entry per CDR3 protein results from TCRdb running MiXCR on the 5' RACE reads. The repertoire includes hundreds of thousands of distinct CDR3 sequences, roughly 13% of them detected once, and more than 12% sits in the top ten. Material: PBMCs, obtained on the day of the yellow fever booster vaccination. The receptors originated from a man between 25 and 39 years old who received the YFV17D yellow fever vaccine. Both conserved end residues are part of each CDR3. A D gene is named only where the DNA matches it firmly. Expanded clones get a size class; other rows say once, few or many, or leave the size out.

.	13	TRBJ1-1	few	TRBV7-2	CASSLAQNTEAFF	TGTGCCAGCAGCTTAGCCCAGAACACTGAAGCTTTCTTT
.	15	TRBJ2-4	few	TRBV7-6	CASSSATGPENIQYF	TGTGCCAGCAGCTCCGCTACAGGGCCCGAAAACATTCAGTACTTC
.	13	TRBJ1-5	.	TRBV10-3	CAIREASNQPQHF	TGTGCCATCAGGGAGGCTAGCAATCAGCCCCAGCATTTT
.	14	TRBJ1-1	few	TRBV20-1	CSAQGRSLNTEAFF	TGCAGTGCGCAGGGACGTTCCTTGAACACTGAAGCTTTCTTT
TRBD1	15	TRBJ2-7	.	TRBV30	CAWSARDRGSYEQYF	TGTGCCTGGAGTGCCCGGGACAGGGGCTCCTACGAGCAGTACTTC
.	12	TRBJ1-1	.	TRBV20-1	CSASFRNTEAFF	TGCAGTGCTAGTTTCAGGAACACTGAAGCTTTCTTT
.	14	TRBJ2-1	few	TRBV20-1	CSAPRPGTYNEQFF	TGCAGTGCTCCCCGACCAGGGACCTACAATGAGCAGTTCTTC
.	17	TRBJ2-3	few	TRBV5-1	CASSLGERRVSTDTQYF	TGCGCCAGCAGCTTGGGAGAGCGACGGGTTAGCACAGATACGCAGTATTTT
TRBD1	14	TRBJ2-5	.	TRBV12-3/TRBV12-4	CASSFDRGFETQYF	TGTGCCAGCAGTTTTGACAGGGGTTTCGAGACCCAGTACTTC
.	17	TRBJ2-6	.	TRBV5-1	CASSLVDGSSGANVLTF	TGCGCCAGCAGCTTGGTGGACGGATCCTCTGGGGCCAACGTCCTGACTTTC
.	13	TRBJ1-1	many	TRBV6-6	CASIGPMNTEAFF	TGTGCCAGCATAGGACCCATGAACACTGAAGCTTTCTTT
TRBD2	16	TRBJ2-3	.	TRBV6-5	CASSYAVAGYTDTQYF	TGTGCCAGCAGTTACGCGGTAGCGGGCTACACAGATACGCAGTATTTT
.	14	TRBJ1-2	.	TRBV5-1	CASSLAKGDYGYTF	TGCGCCAGCAGCTTGGCCAAGGGGGACTATGGCTACACCTTC
.	14	TRBJ2-7	few	TRBV11-2	CASSLDYSGYEQYF	TGTGCCAGCAGCTTAGATTACAGTGGGTACGAGCAGTACTTC
.	12	TRBJ1-1	.	TRBV27	CASKFEGTEAFF	TGTGCCAGCAAGTTTGAGGGCACTGAAGCTTTCTTT
.	15	TRBJ1-3	.	TRBV27	CASSLSQGKGNTIYF	TGTGCCAGCAGTTTATCCCAGGGGAAGGGAAACACCATATATTTT